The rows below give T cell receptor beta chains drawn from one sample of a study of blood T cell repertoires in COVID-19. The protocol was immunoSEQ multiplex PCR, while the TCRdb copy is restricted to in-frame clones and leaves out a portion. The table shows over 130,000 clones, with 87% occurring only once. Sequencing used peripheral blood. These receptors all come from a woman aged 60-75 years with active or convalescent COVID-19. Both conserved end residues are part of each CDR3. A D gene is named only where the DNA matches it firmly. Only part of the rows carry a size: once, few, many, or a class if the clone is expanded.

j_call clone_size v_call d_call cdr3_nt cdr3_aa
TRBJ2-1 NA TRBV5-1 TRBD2 TGCGCCAGCAGCTGGGGACTAGCGAATGAGCAGTTCTTC CASSWGLANEQFF
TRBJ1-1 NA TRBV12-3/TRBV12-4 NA TGTGCCAGCAGTATATGGAACACTGAAGCTTTCTTT CASSIWNTEAFF
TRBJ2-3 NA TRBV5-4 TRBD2 TGTGCCAGCAGACCCATTAGCGGGGGGCCAGATACGCAGTATTTT CASRPISGGPDTQYF
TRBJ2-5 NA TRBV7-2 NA TGTGCCAGCAGCTTAGTTCTGTCAGGAGGGGACCAAGAGACCCAGTACTTC CASSLVLSGGDQETQYF
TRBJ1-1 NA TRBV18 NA TGTGCCAGCTCAGTTGGGCAGGGTTCAGAAGCTTTCTTT CASSVGQGSEAFF
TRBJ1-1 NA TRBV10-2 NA TGCGCCAGCACCAACAATAACAGAGAAAGAACTGAAGCTTTCTTT CASTNNNRERTEAFF
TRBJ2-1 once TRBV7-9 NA TGTGCCAGCAGCTTCTCCTACGGGTCCTACAATGAGCAGTTCTTC CASSFSYGSYNEQFF
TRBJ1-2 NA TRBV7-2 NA TGTGCCAGCAGCCCCCAGGAGGGGACTGGCTACACCTTC CASSPQEGTGYTF
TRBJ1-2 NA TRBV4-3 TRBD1 TGCGCCAGCAGCCAAGAGACAGGGGGAGTTTATGGCTACACCTTC CASSQETGGVYGYTF
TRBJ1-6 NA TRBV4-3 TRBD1 TGCGCCAGCAGCCCTCTACAGGGGGAAAATAATTCACCCCTCCACTTT CASSPLQGENNSPLHF
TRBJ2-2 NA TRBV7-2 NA TGTGCCAGCAGCTTAGTCGGGCTAGGGGGCACCGGGGAGCTGTTTTTT CASSLVGLGGTGELFF
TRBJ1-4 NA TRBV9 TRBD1 TGTGCCAGCAGCCTACGTGCACAGGGGGCTGAAAAACTGTTTTTT CASSLRAQGAEKLFF
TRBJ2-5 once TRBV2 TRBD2 TGTGCCAGCAGTGAAGCGCGGGGGGGCTTCGAAGAGACCCAGTACTTC CASSEARGGFEETQYF
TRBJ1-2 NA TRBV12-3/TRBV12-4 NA TGTGCCAGCAGCCCAGGGGATTACTATGGCTACACCTTC CASSPGDYYGYTF
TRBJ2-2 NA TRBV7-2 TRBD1 TGTGCCAGCAGCCCCGGGACAGGGAACACCGGGGAGCTGTTTTTT CASSPGTGNTGELFF
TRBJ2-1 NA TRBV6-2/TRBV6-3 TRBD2 TGTGCCAGCAGTCGAGCGGGGACCGCCTACAATGAGCAGTTCTTC CASSRAGTAYNEQFF
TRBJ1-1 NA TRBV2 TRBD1 TGTGCCAGCAGTCGGACAGGGAGGGGGGAAGCTTTCTTT CASSRTGRGEAFF
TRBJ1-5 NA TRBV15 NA TGTGCCACCAGCAGACAGGGTCGGAATCAGCCCCAGCATTTT CATSRQGRNQPQHF
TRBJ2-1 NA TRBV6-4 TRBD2 TGTGCCAGCAGTGACTCTAGCGGGGGGGCCAATGAGCAGTTCTTC CASSDSSGGANEQFF
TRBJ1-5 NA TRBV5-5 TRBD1 TGTGCCAGCAGCTTGGACCCCGGGACAGACTTATTTGGGAGCAATCAGCCCCAGCATTTT CASSLDPGTDLFGSNQPQHF
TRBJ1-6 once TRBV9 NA TGTGCCAGCAGCGTAGCTCCCGGGTCACCCCTCCACTTT CASSVAPGSPLHF
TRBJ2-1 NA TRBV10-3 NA TGTGCCATCAGTGGTACAGGGACGGGGATCTACAATGAGCAGTTCTTC CAISGTGTGIYNEQFF
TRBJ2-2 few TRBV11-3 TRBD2 TGTGCCAGCAGCTCCCGACTAGCGGGAAACACCGGGGAGCTGTTTTTT CASSSRLAGNTGELFF
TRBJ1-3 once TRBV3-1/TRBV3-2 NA TGTGCCAGCAGCCACCTAGGACGGGACTCTGGAAACACCATATATTTT CASSHLGRDSGNTIYF
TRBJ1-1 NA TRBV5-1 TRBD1 TGCGCCAGCTTCAAGGGGGCGAGTAACATGAACACTGAAGCTTTCTTT CASFKGASNMNTEAFF
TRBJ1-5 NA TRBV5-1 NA TGCGCCAGCAGCCTTACTTACGGGAATCAGCCCCAGCATTTT CASSLTYGNQPQHF
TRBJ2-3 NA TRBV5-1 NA TGCGCCAGCAGCAGCTTAGCCCTAGTTCAAACAGATACGCAGTATTTT CASSSLALVQTDTQYF
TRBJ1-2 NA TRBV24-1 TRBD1 TGTGCCACCAGGGGCGGACAGGGCATCTATGGCTACACCTTC CATRGGQGIYGYTF
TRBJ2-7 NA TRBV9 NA TGTGCCAGCAGCGTAGGATGGCAGAACCTCTACGAGCAGTACTTC CASSVGWQNLYEQYF
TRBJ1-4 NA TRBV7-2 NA TGTGCCAGCAGCTTAAGCGGAACAGCGGCTAATGAAAAACTGTTTTTT CASSLSGTAANEKLFF
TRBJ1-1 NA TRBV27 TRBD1 TGTGCCAGCAGTTTATCCGGACAGGCGCTAGAAGCTTTCTTT CASSLSGQALEAFF
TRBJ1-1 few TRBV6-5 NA TGTGCCAGCACCGAGTCCGGGGGAATGACTGAAGCTTTCTTT CASTESGGMTEAFF
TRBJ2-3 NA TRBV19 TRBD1 TGTGCCACTCAGAGACAGGGGCCAGATACGCAGTATTTT CATQRQGPDTQYF
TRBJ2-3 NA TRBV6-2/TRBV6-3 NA TGTGCCAGCAGTTTAGCAGGGAGCACAGATACGCAGTATTTT CASSLAGSTDTQYF
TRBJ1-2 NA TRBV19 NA TGTGCCAGTAGTATAGACGGCCCCGCGGGCTATGGCTACACCTTC CASSIDGPAGYGYTF
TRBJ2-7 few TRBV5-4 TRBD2 TGTGCCAGCAGCAGAGGACTAGCGCGAGAGCAGTACTTC CASSRGLAREQYF
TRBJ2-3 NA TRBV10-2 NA TGCGCCAGCAGTGACAGGGGCCAAAGCACAGATACGCAGTATTTT CASSDRGQSTDTQYF
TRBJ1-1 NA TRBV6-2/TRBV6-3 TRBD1 TGTGCCAGCAGTCTGACAGGGGGAGACACTGAAGCTTTCTTT CASSLTGGDTEAFF
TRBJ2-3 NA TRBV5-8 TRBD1 TGTGCCAGCAGCGAAGGGACAGCCACAGATACGCAGTATTTT CASSEGTATDTQYF
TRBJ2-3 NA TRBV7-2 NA TGTGCCAGCAGCTTAGGTTTGCGGGGCACAGATACGCAGTATTTT CASSLGLRGTDTQYF
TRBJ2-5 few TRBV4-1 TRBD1 TGCGCCAGCAGCCAGGCCGGGACAGTTCAAGAGACCCAGTACTTC CASSQAGTVQETQYF
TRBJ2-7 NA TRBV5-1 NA TGCGCCAGCAGCTTGGGTGCCCAGTCCTACGAGCAGTACTTC CASSLGAQSYEQYF
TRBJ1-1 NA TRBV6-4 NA TGTGCCAGCAGTGAACAGGTGAACACTGAAGCTTTCTTT CASSEQVNTEAFF
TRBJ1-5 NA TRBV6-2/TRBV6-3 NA TGTGCCAGCAGTTACAGGGGACAAAATCAGCCCCAGCATTTT CASSYRGQNQPQHF
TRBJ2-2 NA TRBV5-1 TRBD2 TGCGCCAGCAGCCTAACGGGGGGGCCGGGCACCGGGGAGCTGTTTTTT CASSLTGGPGTGELFF
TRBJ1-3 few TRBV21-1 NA TGTGCCAGCAGCAATTTCCCTCGCAGGGAAGCGGGAGGAAACACCATATATTTT CASSNFPRREAGGNTIYF
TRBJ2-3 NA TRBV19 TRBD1 TGTGCCAGTAGTACGGGGGACAGGGGCCCAGATACGCAGTATTTT CASSTGDRGPDTQYF
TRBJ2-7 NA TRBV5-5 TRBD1 TGTGCCAGCAGCTTGGGGGACAGCGGATCCTACGAGCAGTACTTC CASSLGDSGSYEQYF
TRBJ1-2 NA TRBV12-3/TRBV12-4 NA TGTGCCAGCAGTTCAGCAAGGAGTAATGGCTACACCTTC CASSSARSNGYTF